Shown below are 29 T cell receptor beta chains from a single sample sequenced in a study of T cell responses to AZD1222 COVID-19 vaccine. The assay was immunoSEQ multiplex PCR, and TCRdb's table has in-frame clones only and misses some. The table lists 150,000 or so clones, about 93% of them singletons, with less than 5.5% in the top ten. Here the sequenced sample was peripheral blood, taken on day 0 of AZD1222 vaccination. The receptors stem from an adult in good health.

This chain links TRBV5-6 with TRBJ1-1; D uncertain. Germline CDR1 and CDR2: SGHDT and YYEEEE. CDR3 size: 11 residues. The V and J ends lost 2 bases and 7 bases respectively, with 6 bases between them. DNA of the CDR3: TGTGCCAGCAGCTTTCTCCGTGAAGCTTTCTTT. Translated, it gives CASSFLREAFF.

The genes are TRBV5-4 and TRBJ2-1; 11 nucleotides agree with TRBD2. Germline V gene sequence: CDR1 SGHNT, CDR2 YYREEE (reference sequence). V lost 5 bases and J lost 5; bases outside the gene matches: 3. CDR3 size: 14 residues. The CDR3 here is CASRLAGDNNEQFF. Written as DNA, the CDR3 is TGTGCCAGCAGACTAGCGGGGGACAACAATGAGCAGTTCTTC.

This clone has a handful of counts. This chain's CDR3 is CASSSGSDTQYF. The DNA of the CDR3 is TGTGCCAGCAGTTCCGGTTCAGATACGCAGTATTTT. The rearrangement uses TRBV6-6 and TRBJ2-3; D remains ambiguous. Germline CDR1 is MNHNY and CDR2 is SVGAGI (reference sequence). The V and J ends lost 4 bases and 4 bases respectively, with 6 bases between them. CDR3 size: 12 residues.

This clone was recorded a few times. The chain couples TRBV28 to TRBJ1-5; TRBD1 might be the D (6 bases). Between the trimmed V and J ends, which lost 3 bases and 7 bases, there was a span of 19 bases. The CDR3 runs to 16 residues. CDR1 and CDR2 from the germline V gene are MDHEN and SYDVKM. CDR3 sequence reads: CASSLPTGDRSQPQHF. The CDR3 region has the DNA TGTGCCAGCAGTTTGCCCACAGGAGACAGGAGCCAGCCCCAGCATTTT.

The rearrangement uses TRBV5-4 and TRBJ1-4; 8 nucleotides agree with TRBD1. V lost 4 bases and J lost 7; bases outside the gene matches: 9. The CDR3 is 15 amino acids. CDR1 is SGHNT and CDR2 is YYREEE in the germline V gene (reference sequence). As DNA, the CDR3 is TGTGCCAGCAGCGTGCAAACAGGGGGGTTTGAAAAACTGTTTTTT. It yields the protein CASSVQTGGFEKLFF.

The chain recombines TRBV5-1 with TRBJ2-3; 8 nucleotides align to TRBD1. Germline V gene data show CDR1 as SGHRS and CDR2 as YFSETQ. The CDR3 has 14 residues. Trimming removed 2 bases from V and 6 bases from J; junction bases left unmatched: 5. The CDR3 is CASSLGTGLDTQYF. The CDR3, as DNA: TGCGCCAGCAGCTTAGGGACAGGTCTTGATACGCAGTATTTT.

The chain links TRBV29-1 to TRBJ2-7; TRBD2 might be the D (7 bases). The germline V gene encodes CDR1 SQVTM and CDR2 ANQGSEA. The CDR3 has 13 residues. Trimming took 7 bases from V and 4 from J, leaving 17 bases between them. The CDR3 sequence is CSAMTGGAYEQYF. The CDR3 nucleotides read TGCAGCGCCATGACGGGGGGCGCGTACGAGCAGTACTTC.

The CDR3 protein is CASRVDSATDTQYF. As DNA, the CDR3 is TGTGCCAGCAGGGTTGATAGCGCGACAGATACGCAGTATTTT. The V gene is TRBV14, the J gene TRBJ2-3; a weak D match, TRBD2 (5 bases). Germline V gene sequence: CDR1 SGHDN, CDR2 FVKESK. V was cut by 6 bases and J by 3 bases, with 13 bases left in between. This CDR3 is 14 amino acids long.

This sequence joins TRBV6-6 and TRBJ1-1, with 12 bases fitting TRBD1. The CDR3 consists of 14 residues. Per germline, CDR1 MNHNY and CDR2 SVGAGI (reference sequence). J was trimmed by 6 bases and V by 6 bases; bases with no gene match: 5. The CDR3 nucleotides read TGTGCCAGCAGCCATGGGACAGGGGGCTCTGAAGCTTTCTTT. Residues: CASSHGTGGSEAFF.

The rearrangement uses TRBV9 and TRBJ1-2; D uncertain. The CDR3 covers 14 residues. With 0 bases removed from V and 2 bases from J, the gap between germline ends came to 8 bases. The V gene's germline CDR1 is SGDLS and CDR2 YYNGEE. The CDR3: CASSVGVRNYGYTF. The DNA for the CDR3 is TGTGCCAGCAGCGTAGGAGTTAGGAACTATGGCTACACCTTC.

This clone was detected once. A read error may account for a junction end that differs from germline. J is TRBJ2-7 and V is TRBV7-2; D is perhaps TRBD2 (6 bases). CDR1 and CDR2 (germline): SGHTA, FQGNSA. The CDR3 totals 11 residues. The CDR3 region is CASSLVGGLVF. CDR3 coding DNA: TGTGCCAGCAGCTTAGTCGGAGGGCTCGTCTTC. Full variable domain (rest looked up from reference TRBV7-2 and TRBJ2-7): GAGVSQSPSNKVTEKGKDVELRCDPISGHTALYWYRQSLGQGLEFLIYFQGNSAPDKSGLPSDRFSAERTGGSVSTLTIQRTQQEDSAVYLCASSLVGGLVFGPGTRLTVT.

CDR3 in amino acids: CASTPGDQSPYGYTF. CDR3 nucleotide sequence: TGTGCCAGCACTCCCGGGGACCAGAGCCCATATGGCTACACCTTC. The chain has TRBV6-5 and TRBJ1-2, with a possible D match to TRBD1 (5 bases). This CDR3 has 15 amino acids. CDR1 and CDR2 from the germline V gene are MNHEY and SVGAGI. With 7 bases removed from V and 5 bases from J, the gap between germline ends came to 20 bases.

This clone was counted only a few times. V and J are TRBV7-3 and TRBJ2-7; a possible D gene is TRBD2 (5 bases). CDR1 is SGHTA, CDR2 FQGTGA, per germline. The V end was cut by 9 bases, the J end by 5 bases, with 17 bases between. The CDR3 runs to 13 residues. CDR3 amino acids: CASLTVRDHEQYF. Written as DNA, the CDR3 is TGTGCCAGTTTGACGGTCCGGGATCACGAGCAGTACTTC.

This chain links TRBV5-1 with TRBJ2-7, with TRBD2 matching 7 bases. Per germline, CDR1 SGHRS and CDR2 YFSETQ. The CDR3 consists of 13 residues. J gave up 6 bases and V 0 bases, and 3 bases lay outside the gene matches. CDR3 region: CASSLVLAAEQYF. The CDR3 DNA sequence: TGCGCCAGCAGCTTGGTCCTAGCGGCCGAGCAGTACTTC.

The V and J genes are TRBV9 and TRBJ2-2; no clear D gene. The CDR3 runs 14 residues. The germline V gene encodes CDR1 SGDLS and CDR2 YYNGEE. V lost 0 bases and J 1 base, leaving 4 bases between the germline ends. The CDR3 DNA reads as TGTGCCAGCAGCGTAGTGGGGAACACCGGGGAGCTGTTTTTT. It encodes CASSVVGNTGELFF.

The chain employs TRBV11-3 and TRBJ2-1; D is undetermined. The CDR3 runs to 15 residues. Between the trimmed V and J ends, which lost 5 bases and 0 bases, there was a span of 11 bases. Germline V gene sequence: CDR1 SGHNT, CDR2 YENEEA. The CDR3 loop reads CASSPRTASYNEQFF. In DNA, the CDR3 is TGTGCCAGCAGCCCCCGGACCGCCTCCTACAATGAGCAGTTCTTC.

The J gene is TRBJ2-7, the V gene TRBV18, with D tentatively TRBD1 or TRBD2 (7 bases each). In germline, CDR1 is KGHSH, CDR2 LQKENI. CDR3 size: 16 residues. V was pared by 3 bases and J by 1 base, with 16 bases between. The CDR3 sequence: CASSPGLQGGSYEQYF. In nucleotides, the CDR3 is TGTGCCAGCTCACCGGGGCTTCAGGGGGGGTCCTACGAGCAGTACTTC.

The CDR3 spells CASSLAWGAGNTIYF. CDR3 bases: TGTGCCAGCAGCTTAGCTTGGGGGGCTGGAAACACCATATATTTT. The chain joins TRBV7-2 to TRBJ1-3, with TRBD1 as a possible D gene (5 bases). CDR1 is SGHTA and CDR2 is FQGNSA in the germline V gene. Trimming removed 0 bases from V and 2 bases from J, with 8 bases in between. The CDR3 length is 15 residues.

The V gene is TRBV5-4, the J gene TRBJ2-1; D unresolved. The CDR3 is 15 amino acids. The V gene lost 3 bases and the J gene lost 7 bases, with 17 bases spanning the gap. Germline assignment: CDR1 SGHNT and CDR2 YYREEE (reference sequence). The CDR3 region has the DNA TGTGCCAGCAGCTCACCTCTTATCGGGTTGAATGAGCAGTTCTTC. It translates to CASSSPLIGLNEQFF.

The gene calls are TRBV7-9 and TRBJ2-3; a possible D gene is TRBD1 (6 bases). CDR1 and CDR2 (germline): SEHNR, FQNEAQ (reference sequence). This CDR3 spans 16 amino acids. V dropped 4 bases and J dropped 4 bases, with 18 bases sitting between them. CDR3 coding DNA: TGTGCCAGCAGCTCCTACAGGGTACCTTCCCCAGATACGCAGTATTTT. Its protein product is CASSSYRVPSPDTQYF.

In its sample, this clone was seen once. The V gene is TRBV27, the J gene TRBJ1-1; 7 bases fit TRBD1. V trimming: 6 bases; J trimming: 3 bases; junction bases outside the gene matches: 4. The CDR3 runs 13 residues. The germline gives CDR1 MNHEY, CDR2 SMNVEV (reference sequence). The CDR3 loop is CASSRGTDTEAFF. In nucleotides, the CDR3 is TGTGCCAGCAGCCGGGGGACAGACACTGAAGCTTTCTTT.

The chain employs TRBV27 and TRBJ1-5; D not certain. Per the germline V gene, CDR1 is MNHEY and CDR2 is SMNVEV (reference sequence). The CDR3 covers 14 residues. Trimming took off 0 bases at V and 1 base at J, with 4 bases between the two ends. The CDR3 loop is CASSLSGSNQPQHF. CDR3 nucleotide sequence: TGTGCCAGCAGTTTATCGGGAAGCAATCAGCCCCAGCATTTT.

The chain carries TRBV18 and TRBJ1-6; D remains ambiguous. Looked up from germline, CDR1 is KGHSH and CDR2 is LQKENI. The CDR3 totals 15 residues. The V and J ends lost 2 bases and 7 bases respectively, with 12 bases between them. CDR3 coding DNA: TGTGCCAGCTCACCATTGACGGTCGGGAATTCACCCCTCCACTTT. Translation: CASSPLTVGNSPLHF.

The chain recombines TRBV5-1 with TRBJ2-3; D ambiguous. From germline, CDR1 is SGHRS and CDR2 YFSETQ. The ends were cut back, 1 base at V and 0 bases at J, with 12 bases in the middle. This CDR3 is 16 amino acids long. The CDR3 DNA reads TGCGCCAGCAGCTTGCAGTCCATACCTAGCACAGATACGCAGTATTTT. Translated, it gives CASSLQSIPSTDTQYF.

This clone was seen a few times. The sample holds other DNA sequences that translate to the same CDR3. The chain's CDR3 is CATSRDPREGQPQHF. The CDR3 coding sequence is TGTGCCACCAGCAGAGATCCCAGGGAAGGTCAGCCCCAGCATTTT. The chain carries TRBV15 and TRBJ1-5, with D tentatively TRBD1 (5 bases). With 0 bases removed from V and 6 bases from J, the gap between germline ends came to 12 bases. Germline V lookup: CDR1 LNHNV, CDR2 YYDKDF (reference sequence). The CDR3 runs 15 residues.

The rearrangement joins TRBV11-2 to TRBJ2-3; D not resolved. Germline assignment: CDR1 SGHAT and CDR2 FQNNGV. The CDR3 length is 12 residues. With 5 bases removed from V and 4 bases from J, the gap between germline ends came to 7 bases. The CDR3 is CASSPQADTQYF. The CDR3 bases are TGTGCCAGCAGCCCCCAGGCAGATACGCAGTATTTT.

The chain is built from TRBV27 and TRBJ1-5; D remains ambiguous. Germline CDR1 MNHEY, CDR2 SMNVEV (reference sequence). The ends were cut back, 2 bases at V and 4 bases at J, with 12 bases in the middle. This CDR3 has 15 amino acids. CDR3: CASSLTGLANQPQHF. DNA of the CDR3: TGTGCCAGCAGTTTAACGGGGTTGGCTAATCAGCCCCAGCATTTT.

The rearrangement links TRBV5-1 to TRBJ1-6; D unresolved. Trimming removed 1 base at V and 7 bases at J, with 6 bases between. Per the germline V gene, CDR1 is SGHRS and CDR2 is YFSETQ. The CDR3 has 13 amino acids. The DNA of the CDR3 is TGCGCCAGCAGCTTGAGAGACAATTCACCCCTCCACTTT. It translates to CASSLRDNSPLHF.

This rearrangement joins TRBV7-9 to TRBJ2-3; 9 nucleotides agree with TRBD1. Germline V gene lookup returns CDR1 SEHNR and CDR2 FQNEAQ (reference sequence). The CDR3 sequence is 16 residues long. Trimming cost V 5 bases and J 2 bases; bases outside gene matches: 8. CDR3: CASSPRTGAHTDTQYF. The DNA of the CDR3 is TGTGCCAGCAGCCCCCGGACAGGGGCCCACACAGATACGCAGTATTTT.